The 16 T cell receptor beta chains reported below all come from one sample, sequenced in a study of patients and donors after allogeneic stem cell transplantation. TCRdb passed the RT-PCR reads through MiXCR, listing each CDR3 protein once. Among almost 20,000 distinct CDR3 sequences listed, 4.5% to 5% were seen once. Sequencing input: blood, either unsorted or a sorted T cell fraction (not recorded which). The receptors come from a human donor who was either an allogeneic HSCT recipient or a stem cell or donor lymphocyte infusion donor (not recorded which). It is not recorded whose cells these are; they may come from a transplant donor.

This clonotype was detected ten times or more. This rearrangement joins TRBV9 to TRBJ2-1, with no clear D. Germline assignment: CDR1 SGDLS and CDR2 YYNGEE. The V gene lost 3 bases and the J gene lost 8 bases, with 15 bases spanning the gap. The CDR3 length is 14 residues. The CDR3 DNA reads as TGTGCCAGCAGCGAGAACCGGCTAAGCGATGAGCAGTTCTTC. The encoded protein is CASSENRLSDEQFF.

This clonotype was found a few times. This rearrangement joins TRBV6-5 to TRBJ2-7; D unresolved. CDR3 size: 12 residues. Per germline, CDR1 MNHEY and CDR2 SVGAGI. The V and J ends lost 6 bases and 6 bases respectively, with 12 bases between them. CDR3 nucleotide sequence: TGTGCCAGCAGCAAAACGGTGGGCGAGCAGTACTTC. Protein: CASSKTVGEQYF.

The sample holds a few counts of this clonotype. The gene calls are TRBV4-1 and TRBJ2-7; no definite D call. The CDR3 spans 14 residues. Germline V gene sequence: CDR1 MGHRA, CDR2 YSYEKL. The ends were cut back, 0 bases at V and 3 bases at J, with 9 bases in the middle. CDR3 sequence (DNA): TGCGCCAGCAGCCAAGATCCGACTCTCTACGAGCAGTACTTC. It yields the protein CASSQDPTLYEQYF.

Many counts were recorded for this clonotype. CDR3 in amino acids: CASSARPLAGVDEQYF. The CDR3 DNA is TGTGCCAGCAGCGCACGCCCCCTAGCGGGAGTCGACGAGCAGTACTTC. This rearrangement joins TRBV9 to TRBJ2-7; 10 bases align to TRBD2. J gave up 5 bases and V 3 bases, and 11 bases lay outside the gene matches. Looked up from germline, CDR1 is SGDLS and CDR2 is YYNGEE. CDR3 length: 16 residues.

This clonotype was observed many times. This sequence joins TRBV10-3 and TRBJ2-5; either TRBD1 or TRBD2 may fit D (5 bases each). CDR3 length equals 15 residues. Germline CDR1 is ENHRY and CDR2 is SYGVKD. Trimming stripped 0 bases from V and 4 bases from J, with 12 bases between. The CDR3 bases are TGTGCCATCAGTGAGTCTGAGGGGCTTGGAGAGACCCAGTACTTC. Translation: CAISESEGLGETQYF.

This clonotype was picked up many times. The J gene is TRBJ2-7, the V gene TRBV20-1, with 7 bases that match TRBD2. This CDR3 has 12 amino acids. CDR1 DFQATT and CDR2 SNEGSKA come from the germline V gene (reference sequence). Unmatched junction bases numbered 10, after V lost 8 bases and J lost 6 bases. The CDR3 is CSTTSLRSEQYF. The CDR3 region has the DNA TGCAGTACGACTAGCCTAAGGAGCGAGCAGTACTTC.

The V gene is TRBV27, the J gene TRBJ1-5; D is unresolved. Trimming pared 8 bases from V and 4 bases from J, leaving 12 bases between. The length of the CDR3 is 13 residues. Germline V gene sequence: CDR1 MNHEY, CDR2 SMNVEV (reference sequence). CDR3 residues: CASSGSRNQPQHF. CDR3 nucleotide sequence: TGTGCCAGCTCTGGGTCCCGGAATCAGCCCCAGCATTTT.

This clonotype was seen repeatedly, ten times or more. This chain connects TRBV20-1 to TRBJ1-4, with D uncertain. Germline loops: CDR1 DFQATT, CDR2 SNEGSKA (reference sequence). The V end lost 5 bases, the J end lost 7 bases, and 8 bases lay between the germline ends. The length of the CDR3 is 11 residues. The CDR3 region is CSAPVIEKLFF. The CDR3 DNA reads as TGCAGTGCTCCTGTTATTGAAAAACTGTTTTTT.

This clonotype qualifies as medium-sized. The chain uses TRBV2 and TRBJ2-1; tentatively, D is TRBD2 (5 bases). Germline CDR1 is SNHLY and CDR2 is FYNNEI. V was clipped by 11 bases and J by 3 bases, with 14 bases between them. The CDR3 extends over 13 amino acids. This chain's CDR3 is CAGSSGNYNEQFF. CDR3 in DNA: TGTGCCGGATCATCGGGGAACTACAATGAGCAGTTCTTC.

This chain joins TRBV7-9 and TRBJ1-1; possible D gene TRBD1, 5 bases. Germline V CDR1 and CDR2: SEHNR, FQNEAQ (reference sequence). The CDR3 extends over 15 amino acids. Trimming left V 5 bases short and J 0 bases short, with 13 bases between. CDR3 bases: TGTGCCAGCAGCAGGGACGCTGTGGTGAACACTGAAGCTTTCTTT. The encoded protein is CASSRDAVVNTEAFF.

This clonotype was recorded at least ten times. The chain is built from TRBV4-1 and TRBJ1-5, with D perhaps matching TRBD1 (5 bases). Trimming cost V 4 bases and J 6 bases, with 16 bases left between them. The length of the CDR3 is 15 residues. Germline CDR1 is MGHRA and CDR2 is YSYEKL. Here the CDR3 reads CASSPRWGSPQPQHF. The CDR3 nucleotides read TGCGCCAGCAGCCCAAGATGGGGGAGTCCTCAGCCCCAGCATTTT.

This clonotype was found many times. This chain links TRBV14 with TRBJ1-4; D perhaps matches TRBD1 (6 bases). Germline assignment: CDR1 SGHDN and CDR2 FVKESK. CDR3 length equals 17 residues. Trimming removed 4 bases at V and 5 bases at J, with 20 bases between. This chain's CDR3 is CASSRFPGERGNEKLFF. The CDR3 DNA reads TGTGCCAGCAGCCGTTTTCCAGGGGAAAGGGGAAATGAAAAACTGTTTTTT.

A word on this clonotype: A read error is possible here, since a much larger clone lies one base away. V gene TRBV7-8 combines with J gene TRBJ2-7; no firm D call. The length of the CDR3 is 11 residues. Germline CDR1 SGHVS, CDR2 FQNEAQ. V gave up 3 bases and J gave up 6 bases, with 6 bases separating them. The CDR3 region is CASSFYTEQYF. The CDR3 DNA sequence: TGTGCCAGCAGCTTTTACACCGAGCAGTACTTC.

This clonotype was observed many times. This sequence joins TRBV10-3 and TRBJ1-3; D remains unclear. Germline values: CDR1 ENHRY, CDR2 SYGVKD. The CDR3 totals 12 residues. Trimming took off 4 bases at V and 7 bases at J, with 8 bases between the two ends. CDR3: CAISGSSNTIYF. The CDR3 DNA reads as TGTGCCATCAGTGGATCCTCGAACACCATATATTTT.

This clonotype counts as medium-sized. The V and J genes are TRBV10-2 and TRBJ2-1; 10 nucleotides align to TRBD2. The CDR3 runs to 16 residues. Germline loops: CDR1 WSHSY, CDR2 SAAADI. V was pared by 3 bases and J by 9 bases, with 11 bases of the junction left unmatched. The CDR3 loop is CASSERLAGSYGEQFF. CDR3 in DNA: TGCGCCAGCAGTGAAAGACTAGCGGGTTCCTATGGTGAGCAGTTCTTC.

This clonotype was detected many times. J is TRBJ2-2 and V is TRBV25-1, with 7 bases fitting TRBD2. The V and J ends lost 7 bases and 7 bases, in that order; junction bases with no gene match: 12. From germline, CDR1 is MGHDK and CDR2 SYGVNS. The CDR3 runs 15 residues. This chain's CDR3 is CASKPSGPSGGELFF. The CDR3 DNA reads TGTGCCAGCAAGCCTAGCGGACCGAGCGGCGGGGAGCTGTTTTTT.